The 17 T cell receptor beta chains listed next were all sequenced from one sample in a study of T-cell reconstitution after alpha-beta-depleted transplantation in children. Unique molecular identifiers were incorporated when the TCRbeta library was constructed. MiXCR was run by TCRdb on the PCR reads, yielding one entry per CDR3 protein. Seen here are about 870,000 distinct CDR3 sequences, around 17% observed once, and the top ten hold around 4.5%. The sample was PBMCs, mostly from graft donor cells, taken 360 days after TCRalphabeta/CD19-depleted stem cell transplant. Every receptor here comes from a male patient younger than 18 who had a stem cell transplant for acute lymphoblastic leukemia, so the T cells may come from the graft donor.

This clonotype was recorded at least ten times. A junction boundary mismatches the germline segment, possibly from a read error. The chain employs TRBV5-1 and TRBJ2-7; 11 bases are a match to TRBD2. The germline CDR1 and CDR2 sequences are SGHRS and YFSETQ. The CDR3 loop spans 13 amino acids. The DNA of the CDR3 is TGTGCCAGCAGTAGCGGGAGGGCCTACGAGCAGTACTTC. It yields the protein CASSSGRAYEQYF.

This chain connects TRBV4-1 to TRBJ2-1, with 7 bases identical to TRBD2. The V gene end was trimmed by 1 base and the J gene end by 0 bases; junction bases not matched to a gene: 9. The CDR3 runs to 18 residues. Germline CDR1 MGHRA, CDR2 YSYEKL. The CDR3 coding sequence is TGCGCCAGCAGCCAAGCTTTAGTAGCGGGCCGCTCCTACAATGAGCAGTTCTTC. It yields the protein CASSQALVAGRSYNEQFF.

This clonotype was seen repeatedly, ten times or more. This chain links TRBV5-1 with TRBJ2-1, with TRBD2 matching over 10 bases. Trimming removed 2 bases from V and 8 bases from J; junction bases left unmatched: 7. CDR3 size: 15 residues. Germline values: CDR1 SGHRS, CDR2 YFSETQ. Here the CDR3 reads CASSLSSGGMYEQFF. Written as DNA, the CDR3 is TGCGCCAGCAGCTTATCTAGCGGGGGAATGTATGAGCAGTTCTTC.

This chain links TRBV5-1 with TRBJ2-7; TRBD1 agrees at 7 bases. Germline CDR1 is SGHRS and CDR2 is YFSETQ. With 0 bases clipped from V and 1 base from J, the junction kept 7 bases outside the gene matches. This CDR3 comprises 16 residues. In nucleotides, the CDR3 is TGCGCCAGCAGCTTGGCTCGGGGACAGTATTCCTACGAGCAGTACTTC. Translating it yields CASSLARGQYSYEQYF.

This chain connects TRBV18 to TRBJ2-7, with 13 positions matching TRBD2. Trimming at V came to 4 bases and at J to 5 bases, leaving 8 bases not matched to a gene. The CDR3 extends over 16 amino acids. Germline-derived CDR1 and CDR2 are KGHSH and LQKENI. The CDR3 reads CASSLKTSGRIDEQYF. CDR3 nucleotides: TGTGCCAGCTCACTTAAGACTAGCGGGAGGATCGACGAGCAGTACTTC.

This clonotype has just a few counts. V gene TRBV29-1 combines with J gene TRBJ2-2, with 8 positions matching TRBD1. The CDR3 covers 15 residues. Looked up from germline, CDR1 is SQVTM and CDR2 is ANQGSEA. V lost 3 bases, J lost 5 bases, and 8 bases stayed unmatched. This CDR3 reads CSVDVNRGVTGELFF. In nucleotides, the CDR3 is TGCAGCGTTGACGTTAACAGGGGGGTAACCGGGGAGCTGTTTTTT.

This rearrangement joins TRBV12-3 or TRBV12-4 to TRBJ1-1, with a weak D call TRBD1 (6 bases). CDR3 size: 15 residues. Trimming removed 3 bases at V and 2 bases at J, with 13 bases between. DNA for the CDR3: TGTGCCAGCAGTTTTGGACAGTACCTTAACACTGAAGCTTTCTTT. Its protein is CASSFGQYLNTEAFF.

This chain connects TRBV11-3 to TRBJ2-1; the match to TRBD2 covers 15 bases. The CDR3 runs to 18 residues. Germline-derived CDR1 and CDR2 are SGHNT and YENEEA. The V gene end was trimmed by 1 base and the J gene end by 9 bases; junction bases not matched to a gene: 10. The CDR3 loop reads CASSLGRRGLAGGREQFF. For the CDR3, the DNA is TGTGCCAGCAGCTTAGGACGGCGGGGACTAGCGGGAGGTCGTGAGCAGTTCTTC.

This clonotype was seen many times. The chain recombines TRBV24-1 with TRBJ2-7; 12 nucleotides align to TRBD2. With 2 bases clipped from V and 6 bases from J, the junction kept 4 bases outside the gene matches. The CDR3 consists of 15 residues. Germline lookup yields CDR1 KGHDR and CDR2 SFDVKD. As DNA, the CDR3 is TGTGCCACCAGTGATTCGACTAGCGGGAGTGCCGAGCAGTACTTC. Residues: CATSDSTSGSAEQYF.

In its sample, this clonotype was seen a few times. This chain connects TRBV5-6 to TRBJ2-7, with D hard to call. Germline V gives CDR1 SGHDT, CDR2 YYEEEE. V gave up 2 bases and J gave up 5 bases, with 5 bases separating them. The CDR3 runs to 11 residues. The CDR3 here is CASSFVHEQYF. The DNA for the CDR3 is TGTGCCAGCAGCTTTGTCCACGAGCAGTACTTC.

This clonotype was observed at least ten times. The chain joins TRBV29-1 to TRBJ2-7, with D possibly matching TRBD2 (6 bases). The ends were cut back, 7 bases at V and 1 base at J, with 8 bases in the middle. The CDR3 is 11 amino acids. Germline CDR1 is SQVTM and CDR2 is ANQGSEA. The CDR3 DNA follows: TGCAGCGCCCTAGCGTCCTACGAGCAGTACTTC. It translates to CSALASYEQYF.

Comments on this clonotype: Sequence at one end of the junction differs from germline and may be a read error. The chain links TRBV2 to TRBJ2-3, with 7 bases aligning to TRBD1. The CDR3 loop spans 13 amino acids. Germline CDR1 and CDR2: SNHLY and FYNNEI. This CDR3 is CASTRQGLDAQYF. For the CDR3, the DNA is TGTGCCAGCACGAGACAGGGATTAGATGCGCAGTATTTT.

There are many counts of this clonotype. The chain links TRBV15 to TRBJ2-5, with D perhaps TRBD1 (5 bases). The V end was cut by 5 bases, the J end by 1 base, with 14 bases between. The CDR3 is made up of 15 amino acids. CDR1 and CDR2 from the germline V gene are LNHNV and YYDKDF (reference sequence). In nucleotides, the CDR3 is TGTGCCACCAGCGGGGATCGACAGATCCAAGAGACCCAGTACTTC. This codes for CATSGDRQIQETQYF.

V is TRBV7-3 and J is TRBJ2-2; 7 bases are shared with TRBD1. Trimming took 4 bases from V and 4 from J; bases not matched to a gene: 6. The CDR3 totals 15 residues. Germline CDR1 SGHTA, CDR2 FQGTGA. This chain's CDR3 is CASSSNRGRTGELFF. CDR3 coding DNA: TGTGCCAGCAGCTCGAACAGGGGACGCACCGGGGAGCTGTTTTTT. Full variable domain (missing parts from reference TRBV7-3 and TRBJ2-2): GAGVSQTPSNKVTEKGKYVELRCDPISGHTALYWYRQSLGQGPEFLIYFQGTGAADDSGLPNDRFFAVRPEGSVSTLKIQRTERGDSAVYLCASSSNRGRTGELFFGEGSRLTVL.

This clonotype showed up many times. V usage is TRBV12-3 or TRBV12-4 and J usage is TRBJ1-1; D gene unclear. Trimming removed 8 bases at V and 11 bases at J, with 15 bases between. CDR3 length: 11 residues. The CDR3 loop reads CASGVGKIAFF. The CDR3 DNA reads TGTGCCAGCGGGGTGGGGAAAATTGCTTTCTTT.

This clonotype was detected only a few times. The rearrangement links TRBV3-1 to TRBJ2-7; D is uncertain. The V end lost 0 bases, the J end lost 3 bases, and 12 bases lay between the germline ends. The CDR3 consists of 15 residues. Per the germline V gene, CDR1 is LGHDT and CDR2 is YNNKEL (reference sequence). For the CDR3, the DNA is TGTGCCAGCAGCCAAGATCTGGGCCCGAACTACGAGCAGTACTTC. Amino acids: CASSQDLGPNYEQYF.

The sample holds a few counts of this clonotype. J is TRBJ2-7 and V is TRBV10-2; D call uncertain. CDR1 and CDR2 (germline): WSHSY, SAAADI. The CDR3 has 14 residues. V lost 3 bases and J lost 7, with 16 bases in between. CDR3 sequence: CASSESPRAEEQYF. CDR3 DNA sequence: TGCGCCAGCAGTGAATCGCCACGGGCCGAAGAGCAGTACTTC.